Listed here are 2 T cell receptor beta chains from one sample, sequenced in a study of identical twins. TCRdb passed the 5' RACE reads through MiXCR, listing each CDR3 protein once. The data hold 450,000 or so distinct CDR3 sequences, with 20% to 25% observed a single time. In addition, the sample was reused for a study of T cells expressing NK-cell markers.

The sequenced sample consisted of CD4+ T cells sorted from blood. The source of these receptors is a woman aged 18-35 years in good health.

This clonotype has only a few counts. V is TRBV3-1 and J is TRBJ2-5; D gene uncertain. Between the trimmed V and J ends, which lost 2 bases and 7 bases, there was a span of 8 bases. The CDR3 is 12 residues long. Per germline, CDR1 LGHDT and CDR2 YNNKEL (reference sequence). The CDR3 coding sequence is TGTGCCAGCAGCCAATCAGCAGGGACCCAGTACTTC. Translated: CASSQSAGTQYF.

This clonotype was detected only a few times. The chain uses TRBV7-2 and TRBJ2-1; 12 bases agree with TRBD2. The germline V gene has CDR1 SGHTA and CDR2 FQGNSA. V gave up 3 bases and J gave up 10 bases; unmatched junction bases: 4. CDR3 length: 14 residues. CDR3: CASSLGLAGGEQFF. The DNA of the CDR3 is TGTGCCAGCAGCTTGGGACTAGCGGGCGGGGAGCAGTTCTTC.